This T cell receptor (beta chain) comes out of a study of cytomegalovirus exposure and HLA in healthy donors. The CDR3 consists of 16 residues. CDR1 is SGHNT and CDR2 is YYREEE in the germline V gene (reference sequence). Trimming took 3 bases from V and 0 from J, leaving 13 bases between them. This clone was seen only once. Sequencing used immunoSEQ multiplex PCR; TCRdb keeps in-frame clones, though not all of them. In the table there are 220,000 or so clones, roughly 83% of which are singletons. The chain employs TRBV5-4 and TRBJ2-4; TRBD1 is a possible D gene (6 bases). The source is a woman aged 18-30 years in good health and CMV-seronegative. What was sequenced was PBMCs. In DNA form, the CDR3 reads TGTGCCAGCAGCTCAGGACAGACTCAAGCCAAAAACATTCAGTACTTC. It specifies CASSSGQTQAKNIQYF.